The 28 T cell receptor beta chains given below trace back to one sample, sequenced in a study of OX40 agonist ivuxolimab in advanced cancers. TCRdb's copy holds only in-frame clones and misses some; the assay was immunoSEQ multiplex PCR. The table has tens of thousands of clones, approximately 81% seen once; the top ten hold about 5.1%. The sample consisted of CD4+ or CD8+ T cells sorted from blood, taken in a trial of the OX40 agonist ivuxolimab. All receptors derive from an adult with an advanced solid tumor such as melanoma, head and neck, liver or kidney cancer.

The chain is built from TRBV9 and TRBJ1-1, with 9 bases matching TRBD1. Trimming took 0 bases from V and 11 from J; bases not matched to a gene: 11. The CDR3 loop spans 15 amino acids. The germline V gene has CDR1 SGDLS and CDR2 YYNGEE. The DNA for the CDR3 is TGTGCCAGCAGCGTAGACGGGACAGGGCCCCCAGGCGCTTTCTTT. It codes for CASSVDGTGPPGAFF. Supplemented by reference TRBV9 and TRBJ1-1, the full variable domain reads DSGVTQTPKHLITATGQRVTLRCSPRSGDLSVYWYQQSLDQGLQFLIQYYNGEERAKGNILERFSAQQFPDLHSELNLSSLELGDSALYFCASSVDGTGPPGAFFGQGTRLTVV.

This clone was recorded once. At one end the junction does not follow the germline gene, possibly because of a read error. The genes are TRBV7-7 and TRBJ2-1; D is possibly TRBD1 (6 bases). The CDR3 runs 13 residues. Looked up from germline, CDR1 is SSHAT and CDR2 is FNYEAQ (reference sequence). The CDR3 here is CASSFSQQGQQFF. The CDR3 nucleotides read TGTGCTAGCAGCTTTTCCCAACAGGGCCAGCAGTTCTTC.

The chain uses TRBV19 and TRBJ2-1; D might be TRBD2 (6 bases). The V and J ends lost 3 bases and 5 bases respectively, with 11 bases between them. Germline V gene sequence: CDR1 LNHDA, CDR2 SQIVND (reference sequence). The CDR3 sequence is 14 residues long. As DNA, the CDR3 is TGTGCCAGTAGTATGGGCCCGGGGGACAATGAGCAGTTCTTC. Translation gives CASSMGPGDNEQFF.

This chain joins TRBV30 and TRBJ2-1; unclear D gene. Trimming took off 1 base at V and 10 bases at J, with 11 bases between the two ends. The germline gives CDR1 GTSNPN, CDR2 SVGIG (reference sequence). There are 12 residues in the CDR3. The CDR3, as DNA: TGTGCCTGGAGTGGTTATAGGGAAGAGCAGTTCTTC. This gives the protein CAWSGYREEQFF.

The chain combines TRBV28 with TRBJ2-7, with D possibly matching TRBD2 (5 bases). V gave up 7 bases and J gave up 0 bases, with 19 bases separating them. CDR1 is MDHEN and CDR2 is SYDVKM in the germline V gene. CDR3 length: 16 residues. In DNA form, the CDR3 reads TGTGCCAGCACTCTCCAGAGCGGCGAATACTCCTACGAGCAGTACTTC. Residues: CASTLQSGEYSYEQYF.

This clone was counted a single time. J is TRBJ2-7 and V is TRBV6-1; no reliable D call. CDR3 length: 14 residues. The germline V and J ends were trimmed by 3 bases and 4 bases, with 13 bases remaining between them. CDR1 and CDR2 from the germline V gene are MNHNS and SASEGT. The CDR3 reads CASSEVRVPYEQYF. The CDR3 nucleotides are TGTGCCAGCAGTGAGGTCCGAGTCCCATACGAGCAGTACTTC.

The chain has TRBV28 and TRBJ2-3, with D hard to call. This CDR3 contains 12 residues. Per the germline V gene, CDR1 is MDHEN and CDR2 is SYDVKM. Trimming removed 2 bases from V and 6 bases from J, with 6 bases in between. CDR3 DNA: TGTGCCAGCAGTTTACGTCTGGATACGCAGTATTTT. Protein product: CASSLRLDTQYF.

This chain uses TRBV11-3 with TRBJ1-5; weak D call: TRBD1 (6 bases). Per germline, CDR1 SGHNT and CDR2 YENEEA. Between the trimmed V and J ends, which lost 2 bases and 5 bases, there was a span of 13 bases. The CDR3 extends over 15 amino acids. The CDR3 loop is CASSLSRGSDQPQHF. DNA of the CDR3: TGTGCCAGCAGCTTATCCAGGGGTTCGGATCAGCCCCAGCATTTT.

The chain links TRBV30 to TRBJ2-3; D not certain. Germline V gene sequence: CDR1 GTSNPN, CDR2 SVGIG (reference sequence). Trimming stripped 5 bases from V and 2 bases from J, with 14 bases between. The CDR3 consists of 14 residues. This CDR3 reads CAWCPERSTDTQYF. The CDR3 bases are TGTGCCTGGTGCCCAGAACGGTCCACAGATACGCAGTATTTT. The full variable domain, with the rest looked up from reference TRBV30 and TRBJ2-3, is SQTIHQWPATLVQPVGSPLSLECTVEGTSNPNLYWYRQAAGRGLQLLFYSVGIGQISSEVPQNLSASRPQDRQFILSSKKLLLSDSGFYLCAWCPERSTDTQYFGPGTRLTVL.

The rearrangement joins TRBV4-1 to TRBJ1-4; D is unclear. Trimming stripped 1 base from V and 3 bases from J, with 9 bases between. Germline V gene sequence: CDR1 MGHRA, CDR2 YSYEKL. This CDR3 comprises 15 residues. The CDR3 coding sequence is TGCGCCAGCAGCCAAGTGAGGGCCTCTAATGAAAAACTGTTTTTT. Encoded protein: CASSQVRASNEKLFF.

The rearrangement joins TRBV5-1 to TRBJ2-3; D is perhaps TRBD1 or TRBD2 (5 bases each). The germline gives CDR1 SGHRS, CDR2 YFSETQ. The ends were cut back, 0 bases at V and 6 bases at J, with 11 bases in the middle. CDR3 size: 14 residues. DNA for the CDR3: TGCGCCAGCAGCTTGGGAGGGACCGTTGATACGCAGTATTTT. Translated: CASSLGGTVDTQYF.

V usage is TRBV6-1 and J usage is TRBJ2-1, with a weak D call TRBD2 (5 bases). CDR1 and CDR2 (germline): MNHNS, SASEGT. CDR3 length equals 16 residues. V was shortened by 4 bases and J by 0 bases, with 13 bases between the two germline ends. CDR3 in DNA: TGTGCCAGCAGTGCTCTACGGGGAAGCTCCTACAATGAGCAGTTCTTC. It codes for CASSALRGSSYNEQFF.

V is TRBV7-8 and J is TRBJ2-7; D not certain. Trimming took 0 bases from V and 3 from J, leaving 12 bases between them. From germline, CDR1 is SGHVS and CDR2 FQNEAQ. The CDR3 is 15 residues long. The DNA of the CDR3 is TGTGCCAGCAGCTTAGCGGGCAGGACCGGCTACGAGCAGTACTTC. Residues: CASSLAGRTGYEQYF.

The rearrangement joins TRBV2 to TRBJ1-4, with D hard to call. V lost 8 bases and J lost 1, with 14 bases in between. The length of the CDR3 is 15 residues. Germline V gene data show CDR1 as SNHLY and CDR2 as FYNNEI. CDR3 sequence reads: CASAPWAGTNEKLFF. In DNA form, the CDR3 reads TGTGCCAGCGCCCCTTGGGCAGGAACTAATGAAAAACTGTTTTTT.

V usage is TRBV4-3 and J usage is TRBJ2-3, with TRBD1 identical over 7 bases. This CDR3 has 15 residues. Germline CDR1 is LGHNA and CDR2 is YSLEER. Losses at the gene ends were 0 bases for V and 4 bases for J; bases not matched to a gene: 4. The CDR3 loop is CASSQDTTGADTQYF. The CDR3 DNA sequence: TGCGCCAGCAGCCAAGATACCACAGGGGCAGATACGCAGTATTTT.

The chain couples TRBV5-6 to TRBJ2-7; 10 bases are shared with TRBD2. The V gene's germline CDR1 is SGHDT and CDR2 YYEEEE. Trimming took 4 bases from V and 6 from J; bases not matched to a gene: 16. The CDR3 is 17 residues long. Here the CDR3 reads CASSPESLAGVLSEQYF. For the CDR3, the DNA is TGTGCCAGCAGCCCTGAATCTCTAGCGGGAGTCCTATCCGAGCAGTACTTC.

The chain combines TRBV28 with TRBJ2-7, with 11 bases that match TRBD2. Germline V CDR1 and CDR2: MDHEN, SYDVKM. The CDR3 loop spans 15 amino acids. Trimming removed 9 bases from V and 1 base from J; junction bases left unmatched: 8. The CDR3 DNA sequence: TGTGCCAGAACTATAAGGACTAGCGGGTCCTACGAGCAGTACTTC. It is translated as CARTIRTSGSYEQYF.

This CDR3 reads CASSPSRGEAAEYF. The CDR3 bases are TGTGCCAGCAGCCCCTCAAGGGGGGAGGCCGCGGAGTACTTC. The chain is built from TRBV28 and TRBJ2-5, with D perhaps assigned TRBD1 or TRBD2 (6 bases each). The CDR3 has 14 amino acids. The ends were cut back, 6 bases at V and 12 bases at J, with 23 bases in the middle. CDR1 and CDR2 from the germline V gene are MDHEN and SYDVKM.

The chain employs TRBV6-1 and TRBJ2-4, with no clear D. Germline values: CDR1 MNHNS, CDR2 SASEGT. The length of the CDR3 is 13 residues. V lost 3 bases and J 8 bases, leaving 11 bases between the germline ends. The CDR3 region is CASSDRSLDIQYF. CDR3 sequence (DNA): TGTGCCAGCAGTGATAGGAGCTTGGACATTCAGTACTTC.

This chain connects TRBV21-1 to TRBJ1-5; the table's D call, TRBD1, has no DNA check behind it. TRBV21-1 is a recognized pseudogene. The length of the CDR3 is 14 residues. The chain's CDR3 is CASSTWTGDQPQHF. In DNA form, the CDR3 reads TGTGCCAGCAGCACGTGGACAGGGGATCAGCCCCAGCATTTT.

The chain links TRBV28 to TRBJ2-5, with 9 nucleotides matching TRBD2. V gave up 2 bases and J gave up 3 bases; unmatched junction bases: 4. The CDR3 sequence is 15 residues long. Per germline, CDR1 MDHEN and CDR2 SYDVKM. The CDR3 region is CASSLAGGPEETQYF. The DNA of the CDR3 is TGTGCCAGCAGTTTAGCGGGAGGGCCGGAAGAGACCCAGTACTTC.

The rearrangement links TRBV25-1 to TRBJ2-5, with a tentative D call TRBD2 (7 bases). The CDR3 has 15 amino acids. Trimming took off 5 bases at V and 2 bases at J, with 15 bases between the two ends. Looked up from germline, CDR1 is MGHDK and CDR2 is SYGVNS. This CDR3 reads CASSWGRGGQETQYF. The CDR3, as DNA: TGTGCCAGCAGTTGGGGGAGGGGGGGACAAGAGACCCAGTACTTC. The variable domain in full, completed from reference TRBV25-1 and TRBJ2-5, reads EADIYQTPRYLVIGTGKKITLECSQTMGHDKMYWYQQDPGMELHLIHYSYGVNSTEKGDLSSESTVSRIRTEHFPLTLESARPSHTSQYLCASSWGRGGQETQYFGPGTRLLVL.

The rearrangement links TRBV30 to TRBJ1-1, with TRBD1 identical over 7 bases. The CDR3 has 13 amino acids. Germline assignment: CDR1 GTSNPN and CDR2 SVGIG (reference sequence). Trimming took 2 bases from V and 8 from J; bases not matched to a gene: 8. The CDR3 spells CAWSLDRAAEAFF. DNA for the CDR3: TGTGCCTGGAGTTTAGACAGGGCGGCCGAAGCTTTCTTT.

The V call is TRBV2, the J call TRBJ1-4, with 7 bases fitting TRBD1. V was clipped by 5 bases and J by 0 bases; unmatched bases: 9. In germline, CDR1 is SNHLY, CDR2 FYNNEI. This CDR3 spans 17 amino acids. The chain's CDR3 is CASSPYRGQATNEKLFF. DNA of the CDR3: TGTGCCAGCAGTCCATATAGAGGACAGGCAACTAATGAAAAACTGTTTTTT. Based on the CDR3 plus reference TRBV2 and TRBJ1-4, the full variable domain is EPEVTQTPSHQVTQMGQEVILRCVPISNHLYFYWYRQILGQKVEFLVSFYNNEISEKSEIFDDQFSVERPDGSNFTLKIRSTKLEDSAMYFCASSPYRGQATNEKLFFGSGTQLSVL.

The DNA for the CDR3 is TGTGCCAGCAGACCAACAGCCACGGGGGGATATGGCTACACCTTC. Its protein product is CASRPTATGGYGYTF. The V call is TRBV7-8, the J call TRBJ1-2; TRBD1 might be the D (5 bases). The CDR3 runs 15 residues. The V gene lost 6 bases and the J gene lost 5 bases, with 19 bases spanning the gap. Germline CDR1 SGHVS, CDR2 FQNEAQ. Full variable domain (missing parts from reference TRBV7-8 and TRBJ1-2): GAGVSQSPRYKVAKRGQDVALRCDPISGHVSLFWYQQALGQGPEFLTYFQNEAQLDKSGLPSDRFFAERPEGSVSTLKIQRTQQEDSAVYLCASRPTATGGYGYTFGSGTRLTVV.

In this sample, this clone turned up once. The V call is TRBV5-1, the J call TRBJ2-1, with D perhaps TRBD2 (5 bases). CDR3 length equals 17 residues. CDR1 is SGHRS and CDR2 is YFSETQ in the germline V gene. The V gene lost 5 bases and the J gene lost 6 bases, with 24 bases spanning the gap. CDR3 loop: CASRPYTGKSRGNEQFF. The CDR3 region has the DNA TGCGCCAGCAGACCGTACACGGGAAAATCAAGAGGCAATGAGCAGTTCTTC.

The chain's CDR3 is CASSKGAGGGQPTYEQYF. The DNA for the CDR3 is TGTGCCAGCAGCAAAGGCGCTGGGGGGGGCCAGCCGACGTACGAGCAGTACTTC. The J gene is TRBJ2-7, the V gene TRBV9; maybe TRBD2 (7 bases). Germline-derived CDR1 and CDR2 are SGDLS and YYNGEE. CDR3 size: 18 residues. V shed 4 bases and J shed 4 bases, with 27 bases lying between them.

The CDR3 coding sequence is TGTGCCAGCAGTTTAGGGCAGGGAGGCGAGCAGTACTTC. Its translation: CASSLGQGGEQYF. The chain uses TRBV27 and TRBJ2-7; possible D gene TRBD2, 6 bases. From germline, CDR1 is MNHEY and CDR2 SMNVEV (reference sequence). V lost 2 bases to trimming and J lost 6 bases, with 11 bases between them. The CDR3 loop spans 13 amino acids.